These 7 T cell receptor beta chains originate from one sample sequenced in a study of cytomegalovirus exposure and HLA in healthy donors (dated by TCRdb to 2017 to 2019). The library was obtained by the immunoSEQ multiplex PCR assay. For the multiplex PCR, a mixture combining 60 forward primers for TCR Vbeta segments and 13 reverse primers for TCR Jbeta segments was used. Not all clones reach the TCRdb copy of this immuneACCESS table, which keeps in-frame sequences only. Checked studies attribute under half of the gap to unresolved V genes and leave the rest unexplained. The table for this sample lists about 200,000 clones. The ten largest clones add up to 0.74% of the sample. Input material: PBMCs. The receptors were sampled from a boy aged 5-17 years in good health and CMV-seronegative.

The V call is TRBV27, the J call TRBJ1-6, with 7 positions matching TRBD1. The junction had 7 bases not matched to a gene; V was cut back by 5 bases and J by 6 bases. Germline CDR1 and CDR2: MNHEY and SMNVEV (reference sequence). There are 15 residues in the CDR3. The CDR3 reads CASSMGTDLNSPLHF. In nucleotides, the CDR3 is TGTGCCAGCAGTATGGGGACAGATCTTAATTCACCCCTCCACTTT.

The CDR3 spells CASSPDGWVGEQFF. The CDR3 nucleotides read TGTGCCAGCAGCCCTGACGGGTGGGTTGGTGAGCAGTTCTTC. J is TRBJ2-1 and V is TRBV7-9; D unclear. CDR1 and CDR2 (germline): SEHNR, FQNEAQ (reference sequence). The CDR3 has 14 residues. V lost 5 bases and J 9 bases, leaving 17 bases between the germline ends.

This rearrangement joins TRBV6-6 to TRBJ2-5, with 7 bases that match TRBD1. CDR1 MNHNY and CDR2 SVGAGI come from the germline V gene (reference sequence). The CDR3 is 14 amino acids. The V segment lost 6 bases and the J segment 0 bases; nucleotides outside the gene matches: 4. CDR3 residues: CASSRGTDQETQYF. Here the CDR3 DNA reads TGTGCCAGCAGCCGAGGGACAGACCAAGAGACCCAGTACTTC.

J is TRBJ1-4 and V is TRBV9; unclear D gene. Trimming pared 0 bases from V and 8 bases from J, leaving 17 bases between. The CDR3 length is 16 residues. Germline V gene data show CDR1 as SGDLS and CDR2 as YYNGEE. In nucleotides, the CDR3 is TGTGCCAGCAGCGTAGGTCCGAGCCTAGTCGGCGAAAAACTGTTTTTT. Encoded protein: CASSVGPSLVGEKLFF.

The genes are TRBV9 and TRBJ2-3; maybe TRBD1 (6 bases). The CDR3 runs 16 residues. Germline-derived CDR1 and CDR2 are SGDLS and YYNGEE. V lost 0 bases and J lost 2, with 13 bases in between. CDR3 region: CASSVVPGELTDTQYF. Here the CDR3 DNA reads TGTGCCAGCAGCGTAGTTCCAGGGGAGCTCACAGATACGCAGTATTTT.

The rearrangement joins TRBV2 to TRBJ2-1, with a possible D match to TRBD2 (5 bases). The length of the CDR3 is 12 residues. Trimming took off 7 bases at V and 7 bases at J, with 11 bases between the two ends. Germline CDR1 and CDR2: SNHLY and FYNNEI. CDR3 sequence reads: CASNTGFNEQFF. CDR3 DNA: TGTGCCAGCAATACGGGGTTTAATGAGCAGTTCTTC.

This chain connects TRBV11-2 to TRBJ1-1; possible D gene TRBD1, 6 bases. This CDR3 is built from 15 residues. Germline loops: CDR1 SGHAT, CDR2 FQNNGV. V lost 1 base and J 4 bases, leaving 13 bases between the germline ends. The CDR3 sequence: CASSLAGEFGTEAFF. For the CDR3, the DNA is TGTGCCAGCAGCTTAGCAGGGGAGTTCGGCACTGAAGCTTTCTTT.